This paragraph reports one T cell receptor (beta chain). The source of the sample is a study of T cell responses to AZD1222 COVID-19 vaccine. Repertoires were generated with immunoSEQ multiplex PCR, while TCRdb's copy carries only in-frame clones and drops some. The sample lists roughly 87,000 clones, around nine tenths occurring once. The clonotype originates from an adult who received the AZD1222 COVID-19 vaccine. The material was peripheral blood, obtained 28 days after the second AZD1222 dose.

DNA for the CDR3: TGTGCCAGCTCACCGCCGACAGAAGGGAACATTCAGTACTTC. Translated, it gives CASSPPTEGNIQYF. The chain links TRBV18 to TRBJ2-4; tentative D call: TRBD1 (5 bases). Trimming cost V 3 bases and J 7 bases, with 13 bases left between them. The CDR3 runs 14 residues. Germline V gene sequence: CDR1 KGHSH, CDR2 LQKENI.